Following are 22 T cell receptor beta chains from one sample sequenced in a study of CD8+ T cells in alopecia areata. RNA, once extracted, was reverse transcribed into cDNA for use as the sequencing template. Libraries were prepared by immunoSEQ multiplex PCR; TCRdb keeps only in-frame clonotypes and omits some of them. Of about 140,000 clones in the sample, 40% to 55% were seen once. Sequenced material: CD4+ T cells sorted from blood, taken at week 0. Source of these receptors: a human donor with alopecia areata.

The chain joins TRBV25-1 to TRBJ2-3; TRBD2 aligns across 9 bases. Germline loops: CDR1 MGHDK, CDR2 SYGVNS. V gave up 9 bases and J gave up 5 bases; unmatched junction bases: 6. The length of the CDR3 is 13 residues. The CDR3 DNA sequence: TGTGCCAGTGTAGCGGGAGCGGTAGATACGCAGTATTTT. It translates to CASVAGAVDTQYF.

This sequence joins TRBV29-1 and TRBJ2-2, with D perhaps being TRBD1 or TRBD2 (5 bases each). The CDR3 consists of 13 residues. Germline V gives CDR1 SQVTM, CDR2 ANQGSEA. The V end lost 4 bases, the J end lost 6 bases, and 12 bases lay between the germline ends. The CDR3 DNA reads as TGCAGCGTTGGGTTGGGGGAATCCGGGGAGCTGTTTTTT. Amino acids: CSVGLGESGELFF.

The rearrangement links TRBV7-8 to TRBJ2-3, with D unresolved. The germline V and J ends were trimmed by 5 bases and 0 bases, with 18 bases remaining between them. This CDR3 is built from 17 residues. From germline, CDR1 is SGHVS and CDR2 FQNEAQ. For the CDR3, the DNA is TGTGCCAGCAGCCCACCGGTGACCGGTGCTAGCACAGATACGCAGTATTTT. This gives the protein CASSPPVTGASTDTQYF.

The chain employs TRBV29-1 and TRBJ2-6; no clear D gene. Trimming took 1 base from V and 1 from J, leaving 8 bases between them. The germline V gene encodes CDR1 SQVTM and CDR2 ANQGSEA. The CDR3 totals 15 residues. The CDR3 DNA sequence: TGCAGCGTTGAAGCCTGGTTTTCTGGGGCCAACGTCCTGACTTTC. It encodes CSVEAWFSGANVLTF. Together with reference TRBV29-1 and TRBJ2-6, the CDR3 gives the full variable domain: SAVISQKPSRDICQRGTSLTIQCQVDSQVTMMFWYRQQPGQSLTLIATANQGSEATYESGFVIDKFPISRPNLTFSTLTVSNMSPEDSSIYLCSVEAWFSGANVLTFGAGSRLTVL.

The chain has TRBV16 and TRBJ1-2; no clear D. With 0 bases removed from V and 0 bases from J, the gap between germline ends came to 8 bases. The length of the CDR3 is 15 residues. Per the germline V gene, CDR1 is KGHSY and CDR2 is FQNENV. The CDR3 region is CASSQSGYTNYGYTF. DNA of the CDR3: TGTGCCAGCAGCCAATCTGGCTACACTAACTATGGCTACACCTTC. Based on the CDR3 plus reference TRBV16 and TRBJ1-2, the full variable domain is GEEVAQTPKHLVRGEGQKAKLYCAPIKGHSYVFWYQQVLKNEFKFLISFQNENVFDETGMPKERFSAKCLPNSPCSLEIQATKLEDSAVYFCASSQSGYTNYGYTFGSGTRLTVV.

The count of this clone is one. The CDR3 sequence: CASSQEGGAGFYNEQFF. The CDR3 region has the DNA TGTGCCAGCAGCCAAGAGGGAGGAGCGGGGTTCTACAATGAGCAGTTCTTC. This rearrangement joins TRBV4-2 to TRBJ2-1; 7 nucleotides align to TRBD2. The CDR3 spans 17 residues. Trimming took 0 bases from V and 3 from J; bases not matched to a gene: 8. CDR1 and CDR2 from the germline V gene are LGHNA and YNFKEQ.

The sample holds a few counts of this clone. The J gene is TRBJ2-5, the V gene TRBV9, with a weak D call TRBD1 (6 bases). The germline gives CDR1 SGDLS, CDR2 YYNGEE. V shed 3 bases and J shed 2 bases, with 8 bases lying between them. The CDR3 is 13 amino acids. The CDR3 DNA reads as TGTGCCAGCAGCGGCGGACAGCAAGAGACCCAGTACTTC. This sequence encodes CASSGGQQETQYF.

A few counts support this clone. Here the CDR3 reads CASSLQGINQPQHF. Here the CDR3 DNA reads TGTGCCAGCAGCTTACAGGGAATCAATCAGCCCCAGCATTTT. The rearrangement uses TRBV7-9 and TRBJ1-5; possible D gene TRBD1, 5 bases. Germline CDR1 is SEHNR and CDR2 is FQNEAQ (reference sequence). This CDR3 region has 14 residues. Trimming took off 2 bases at V and 3 bases at J, with 8 bases between the two ends.

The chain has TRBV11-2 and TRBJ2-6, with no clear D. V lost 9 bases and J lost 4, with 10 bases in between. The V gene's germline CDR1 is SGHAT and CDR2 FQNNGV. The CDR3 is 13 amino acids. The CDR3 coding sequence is TGTGCCAGTTGTCCCGTAGGGGCCAACGTCCTGACTTTC. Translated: CASCPVGANVLTF.

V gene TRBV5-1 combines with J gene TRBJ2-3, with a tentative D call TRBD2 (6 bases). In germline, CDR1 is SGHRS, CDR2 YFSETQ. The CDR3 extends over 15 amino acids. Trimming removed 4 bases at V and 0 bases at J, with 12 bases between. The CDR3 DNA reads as TGCGCCAGCAGCACTCCCAGCGGGAGCACAGATACGCAGTATTTT. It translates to CASSTPSGSTDTQYF.

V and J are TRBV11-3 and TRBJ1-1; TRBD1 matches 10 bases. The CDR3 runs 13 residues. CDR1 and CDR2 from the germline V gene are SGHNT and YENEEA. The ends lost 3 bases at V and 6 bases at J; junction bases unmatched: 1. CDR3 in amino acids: CASSFGQGAEAFF. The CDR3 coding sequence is TGTGCCAGCAGCTTTGGACAGGGGGCTGAAGCTTTCTTT.

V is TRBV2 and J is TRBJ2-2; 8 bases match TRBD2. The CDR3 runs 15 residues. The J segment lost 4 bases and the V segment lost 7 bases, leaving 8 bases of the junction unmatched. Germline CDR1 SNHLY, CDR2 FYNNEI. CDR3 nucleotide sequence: TGTGCCAGCACCGGGGCCCTAGCGGGCACCGGGGAGCTGTTTTTT. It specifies CASTGALAGTGELFF.

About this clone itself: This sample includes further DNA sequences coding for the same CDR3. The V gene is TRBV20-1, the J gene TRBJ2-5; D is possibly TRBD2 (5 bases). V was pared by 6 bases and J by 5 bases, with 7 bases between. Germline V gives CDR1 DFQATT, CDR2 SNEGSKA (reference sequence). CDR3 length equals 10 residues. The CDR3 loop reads CSAGVETQYF. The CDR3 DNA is TGCAGTGCCGGGGTGGAGACCCAGTACTTC.

CDR3 coding DNA: TGTGCCATCGAGGAGCGCATGACGCAGTATTTT. It specifies CAIEERMTQYF. The J gene is TRBJ2-3, the V gene TRBV10-3; D is uncertain. Trimming took off 8 bases at V and 9 bases at J, with 12 bases between the two ends. CDR3 length: 11 residues. CDR1 and CDR2 from the germline V gene are ENHRY and SYGVKD.

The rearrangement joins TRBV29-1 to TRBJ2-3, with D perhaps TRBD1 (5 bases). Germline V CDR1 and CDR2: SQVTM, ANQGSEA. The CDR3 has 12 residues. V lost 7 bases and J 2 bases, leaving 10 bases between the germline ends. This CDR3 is CSGDRDTDTQYF. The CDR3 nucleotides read TGCAGCGGAGACAGAGACACAGATACGCAGTATTTT.

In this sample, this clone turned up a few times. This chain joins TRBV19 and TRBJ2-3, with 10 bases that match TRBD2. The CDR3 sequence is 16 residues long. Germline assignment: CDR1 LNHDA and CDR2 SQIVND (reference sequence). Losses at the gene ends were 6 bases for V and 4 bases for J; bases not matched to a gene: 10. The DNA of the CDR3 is TGTGCCAGTAGGGCTAGCGGGAGAAAGTCATCAGATACGCAGTATTTT. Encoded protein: CASRASGRKSSDTQYF.

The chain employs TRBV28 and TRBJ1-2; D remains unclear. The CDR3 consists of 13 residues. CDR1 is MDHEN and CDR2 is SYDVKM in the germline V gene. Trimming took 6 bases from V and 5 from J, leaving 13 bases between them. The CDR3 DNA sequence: TGTGCCAGCAGCCCGACAATGGGGTATGGCTACACCTTC. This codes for CASSPTMGYGYTF.

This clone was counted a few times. The CDR3 protein is CASSLAEGEQYF. As DNA, the CDR3 is TGTGCCAGCAGCTTAGCGGAAGGCGAGCAGTACTTC. This sequence joins TRBV2 and TRBJ2-7; TRBD2 is a possible D gene (6 bases). Germline V gene data show CDR1 as SNHLY and CDR2 as FYNNEI. Trimming shortened V by 6 bases and J by 6 bases, and 12 bases separated the two germline ends. This CDR3 spans 12 amino acids.

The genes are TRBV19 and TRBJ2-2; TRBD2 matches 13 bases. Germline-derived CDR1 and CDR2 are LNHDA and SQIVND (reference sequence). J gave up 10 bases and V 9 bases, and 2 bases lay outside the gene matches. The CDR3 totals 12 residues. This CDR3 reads CASGLAGEELFF. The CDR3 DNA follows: TGTGCCAGCGGACTAGCGGGAGAGGAGCTGTTTTTT.

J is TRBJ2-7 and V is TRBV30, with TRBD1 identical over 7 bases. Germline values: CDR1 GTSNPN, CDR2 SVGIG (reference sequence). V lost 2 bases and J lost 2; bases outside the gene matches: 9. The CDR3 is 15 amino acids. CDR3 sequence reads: CAWSFTGTATYEQYF. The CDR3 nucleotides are TGTGCCTGGAGTTTTACGGGGACAGCGACCTACGAGCAGTACTTC.

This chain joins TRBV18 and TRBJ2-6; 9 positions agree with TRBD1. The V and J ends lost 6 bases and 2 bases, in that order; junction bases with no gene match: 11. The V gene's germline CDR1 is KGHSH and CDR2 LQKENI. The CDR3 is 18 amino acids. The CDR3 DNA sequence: TGTGCCAGCTCGCCCCGGGACAGGGTCACCCCTGGGGCCAACGTCCTGACTTTC. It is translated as CASSPRDRVTPGANVLTF.

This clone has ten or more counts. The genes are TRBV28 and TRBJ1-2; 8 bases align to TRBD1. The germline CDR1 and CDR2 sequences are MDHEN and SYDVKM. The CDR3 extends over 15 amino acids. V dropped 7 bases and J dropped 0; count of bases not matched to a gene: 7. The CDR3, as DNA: TGTGCCAGCACCCCTCTGGGACAGGCTAACTATGGCTACACCTTC. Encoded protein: CASTPLGQANYGYTF.